Listed here are 30 T cell receptor beta chains from one sample, sequenced in a study of T cell changes during pregnancy in multiple sclerosis. Assay used: immunoSEQ multiplex PCR; TCRdb lists only in-frame clones, some missing. The data contain more than 50,000 clones, around 94% of them seen just once; the ten biggest clones take up over 2%. The material sequenced was CD8+ T cells from peripheral blood mononuclear cells, taken after pregnancy. These receptors came from a female donor with multiple sclerosis, enrolled in a pregnancy study.

The J gene is TRBJ2-2, the V gene TRBV28; 11 nucleotides match TRBD2. Germline V gene data show CDR1 as MDHEN and CDR2 as SYDVKM. V lost 6 bases to trimming and J lost 6 bases; unmatched junction nucleotides: 6. The CDR3 extends over 15 amino acids. The CDR3 bases are TGTGCCAGCAGATCCGGGACTAGCGGCGCCGGGGAGCTGTTTTTT. Its protein is CASRSGTSGAGELFF. The full variable domain, rest sourced from reference TRBV28 and TRBJ2-2, is DVKVTQSSRYLVKRTGEKVFLECVQDMDHENMFWYRQDPGLGLRLIYFSYDVKMKEKGDIPEGYSVSREKKERFSLILESASTNQTSMYLCASRSGTSGAGELFFGEGSRLTVL.

The chain is built from TRBV6-1 and TRBJ2-3; possibly TRBD1 for D (5 bases). Germline CDR1 reads MNHNS; CDR2 reads SASEGT. V was trimmed by 0 bases and J by 7 bases, leaving 17 bases between them. This CDR3 region has 16 residues. DNA of the CDR3: TGTGCCAGCAGTGAAGCGCAAAGGGGATATTTCAATACGCAGTATTTT. Its protein is CASSEAQRGYFNTQYF.

V and J are TRBV7-3 and TRBJ2-1; 10 bases align to TRBD2. There are 17 residues in the CDR3. Germline-derived CDR1 and CDR2 are SGHTA and FQGTGA. J gave up 11 bases and V 5 bases, and 18 bases lay outside the gene matches. CDR3 DNA: TGTGCCAGCAGCCCGGCCGACTCACTAGCGGGACGGCCGAAGCAGTTCTTC. Translation: CASSPADSLAGRPKQFF. Supplemented by reference TRBV7-3 and TRBJ2-1, the full variable domain reads GAGVSQTPSNKVTEKGKYVELRCDPISGHTALYWYRQSLGQGPEFLIYFQGTGAADDSGLPNDRFFAVRPEGSVSTLKIQRTERGDSAVYLCASSPADSLAGRPKQFFGPGTRLTVL.

The genes are TRBV4-2 and TRBJ2-7; 10 bases are shared with TRBD2. The CDR3 has 18 amino acids. Per germline, CDR1 LGHNA and CDR2 YNFKEQ. Unmatched junction bases numbered 17, after V lost 3 bases and J lost 6 bases. The CDR3 nucleotides read TGTGCCAGCAGCCACGAAGACGGAAGCGGGAGGGCCAGGTCCGAGCAGTACTTC. Protein: CASSHEDGSGRARSEQYF.

V gene TRBV4-1 combines with J gene TRBJ2-3; possible D gene TRBD1, 5 bases. Germline V gene data show CDR1 as MGHRA and CDR2 as YSYEKL. Trimming shortened V by 2 bases and J by 7 bases, and 19 bases separated the two germline ends. The CDR3 is 16 amino acids. The CDR3 DNA sequence: TGCGCCAGCAGCCAACTCACAGGCGCGAGAAGGAATACGCAGTATTTT. As protein: CASSQLTGARRNTQYF.

The chain has TRBV27 and TRBJ2-3, with 8 bases aligning to TRBD2. Trimming took 6 bases from V and 5 from J; bases not matched to a gene: 13. The CDR3 totals 16 residues. Germline V CDR1 and CDR2: MNHEY, SMNVEV (reference sequence). CDR3 sequence reads: CASRDFNRLAGDTQYF. The CDR3 coding sequence is TGTGCCAGCAGAGACTTTAATCGGCTAGCGGGAGATACGCAGTATTTT.

The V call is TRBV15, the J call TRBJ2-3; D perhaps matches TRBD2 (7 bases). The V and J ends lost 0 bases and 6 bases respectively, with 16 bases between them. Germline CDR1 reads LNHNV; CDR2 reads YYDKDF (reference sequence). This CDR3 spans 16 amino acids. In DNA, the CDR3 is TGTGCCACCAGCAGAGAAAGAAGGGGGGGTACGGATACGCAGTATTTT. This translates into CATSRERRGGTDTQYF.

The V gene is TRBV6-5, the J gene TRBJ2-1; 9 bases agree with TRBD1. The CDR3 spans 14 residues. The V gene end was trimmed by 6 bases and the J gene end by 5 bases; junction bases not matched to a gene: 5. Germline V CDR1 and CDR2: MNHEY, SVGAGI. The CDR3 loop reads CASSQTGGHNEQFF. CDR3 bases: TGTGCCAGCAGCCAGACAGGGGGTCACAATGAGCAGTTCTTC.

The chain is built from TRBV6-5 and TRBJ2-7, with 11 bases aligning to TRBD2. Per germline, CDR1 MNHEY and CDR2 SVGAGI. The V gene end was trimmed by 6 bases and the J gene end by 2 bases; junction bases not matched to a gene: 6. The CDR3 is 15 amino acids. CDR3 sequence (DNA): TGTGCCAGCAGGCCGACTAGCGGGGCTCCCTACGAGCAGTACTTC. This sequence encodes CASRPTSGAPYEQYF.

The CDR3 protein is CASSDGGFSGLSSDTQYF. The CDR3 nucleotides read TGTGCCAGCAGTGATGGAGGGTTTAGCGGGCTTTCATCTGATACGCAGTATTTT. The V gene is TRBV2, the J gene TRBJ2-3; 7 bases fit TRBD2. The CDR3 spans 18 residues. Germline trimming cut 3 bases from V and 6 bases from J; bases unmatched to any gene: 18. Germline V gene data show CDR1 as SNHLY and CDR2 as FYNNEI.

This clone showed up just once. The V call is TRBV7-9, the J call TRBJ2-1; 9 nucleotides agree with TRBD1. V trimming: 5 bases; J trimming: 14 bases; junction bases outside the gene matches: 10. This CDR3 region has 13 residues. Per the germline V gene, CDR1 is SEHNR and CDR2 is FQNEAQ (reference sequence). The CDR3 region is CASSQAAGTGKFF. CDR3 sequence (DNA): TGTGCCAGCAGCCAAGCGGCCGGGACAGGGAAGTTCTTC. Looking up the rest from reference TRBV7-9 and TRBJ2-1 gives the full variable domain: DTGVSQNPRHKITKRGQNVTFRCDPISEHNRLYWYRQTLGQGPEFLTYFQNEAQLEKSRLLSDRFSAERPKGSFSTLEIQRTEQGDSAMYLCASSQAAGTGKFFGPGTRLTVL.

V is TRBV7-8 and J is TRBJ2-5, with a weak D call TRBD2 (5 bases). The CDR3 is 12 residues long. V was pared by 3 bases and J by 9 bases, with 11 bases between. CDR1 is SGHVS, CDR2 FQNEAQ, per germline. In nucleotides, the CDR3 is TGTGCCAGCAGCTTGAGGGCTGCCGCCCAGTACTTC. The encoded protein is CASSLRAAAQYF.

This chain connects TRBV6-6 to TRBJ2-7, with 9 bases lining up with TRBD2. Per the germline V gene, CDR1 is MNHNY and CDR2 is SVGAGI (reference sequence). This CDR3 has 15 amino acids. With 0 bases clipped from V and 0 bases from J, the junction kept 0 bases outside the gene matches. The DNA of the CDR3 is TGTGCCAGCAGTTACTCTAGCGGGAGCTCCTACGAGCAGTACTTC. It translates to CASSYSSGSSYEQYF.

The rearrangement joins TRBV5-1 to TRBJ1-5; possibly TRBD1 for D (6 bases). The germline V gene has CDR1 SGHRS and CDR2 YFSETQ. V shed 1 base and J shed 5 bases, with 13 bases lying between them. The CDR3 has 15 amino acids. The CDR3 loop is CASSLFSGDHQPQHF. The CDR3 DNA is TGCGCCAGCAGCTTGTTTTCAGGGGACCATCAGCCCCAGCATTTT.

The J gene is TRBJ1-2, the V gene TRBV4-1; 8 positions match TRBD1. The CDR3 is 16 amino acids. Germline V CDR1 and CDR2: MGHRA, YSYEKL. V was clipped by 5 bases and J by 4 bases; unmatched bases: 12. CDR3: CASSLIGQGNIYGYTF. The DNA of the CDR3 is TGCGCCAGCAGCTTAATAGGACAGGGAAATATCTATGGCTACACCTTC.

V usage is TRBV6-6 and J usage is TRBJ1-1, with 7 positions matching TRBD1. V lost 8 bases and J lost 4; bases outside the gene matches: 4. The CDR3 has 12 amino acids. CDR1 and CDR2 (germline): MNHNY, SVGAGI (reference sequence). CDR3 amino acids: CASQSGGTEAFF. The DNA for the CDR3 is TGTGCCAGCCAATCAGGGGGCACTGAAGCTTTCTTT.

The rearrangement uses TRBV4-2 and TRBJ2-5, with TRBD2 as a possible D gene (6 bases). V lost 1 base, J lost 4 bases, and 13 bases lay in between. CDR3 length equals 15 residues. The germline V gene has CDR1 LGHNA and CDR2 YNFKEQ. In DNA, the CDR3 is TGTGCCAGCAGCCAAGGGGCGGGATCGGCAGAGACCCAGTACTTC. The encoded protein is CASSQGAGSAETQYF.

This chain links TRBV9 with TRBJ2-7; TRBD1 aligns across 11 bases. The CDR3 consists of 15 residues. Germline lookup yields CDR1 SGDLS and CDR2 YYNGEE. V lost 2 bases to trimming and J lost 5 bases; unmatched junction nucleotides: 6. The CDR3 region has the DNA TGTGCCAGCAGCGTTGGGGACAGGGGGTTCCACGAGCAGTACTTC. Protein sequence: CASSVGDRGFHEQYF. Variable domain in full (rest from reference TRBV9 and TRBJ2-7): DSGVTQTPKHLITATGQRVTLRCSPRSGDLSVYWYQQSLDQGLQFLIQYYNGEERAKGNILERFSAQQFPDLHSELNLSSLELGDSALYFCASSVGDRGFHEQYFGPGTRLTVT.

V is TRBV12-2 and J is TRBJ2-5; TRBD2 reflects the table's D call only, with no check against the DNA. TRBV12-2 is a pseudogene. The CDR3 is made up of 17 amino acids. For the CDR3, the DNA is TGTGCAAGTCGCTTTGGGCTAGCGGGAAGGGTAACAGAGACCCAGTACTTC. Its translation: CASRFGLAGRVTETQYF.

The genes are TRBV6-6 and TRBJ2-1, with 10 bases matching TRBD2. The CDR3 has 15 amino acids. The germline V gene encodes CDR1 MNHNY and CDR2 SVGAGI (reference sequence). V lost 6 bases and J lost 8; bases outside the gene matches: 10. CDR3 sequence: CASSPQREGGHEQFF. The CDR3 bases are TGTGCCAGCAGCCCTCAGCGGGAGGGGGGGCATGAGCAGTTCTTC.

J is TRBJ2-7 and V is TRBV10-1; D not certain. The V and J ends lost 3 bases and 7 bases respectively, with 13 bases between them. The CDR3 spans 13 residues. In germline, CDR1 is WNHNN, CDR2 SYGVQD (reference sequence). DNA of the CDR3: TGCGCCAGCAGTGATAGCTTGGTGAAAGAGCAGTACTTC. It yields the protein CASSDSLVKEQYF.

This rearrangement joins TRBV19 to TRBJ2-1, with D maybe TRBD1 (6 bases). The CDR3 contains 16 residues. In germline, CDR1 is LNHDA, CDR2 SQIVND (reference sequence). V lost 5 bases and J lost 0, with 14 bases in between. The CDR3 bases are TGTGCCAGTAGTCCCTCCAGGGGTAGCTCCTACAATGAGCAGTTCTTC. It specifies CASSPSRGSSYNEQFF.

This clone came up once. The V and J genes are TRBV5-1 and TRBJ2-7; maybe TRBD1 (6 bases). Deletions cut 0 bases from V and 3 bases from J, with 13 bases between. Germline V gives CDR1 SGHRS, CDR2 YFSETQ. The CDR3 loop spans 15 amino acids. CDR3 bases: TGCGCCAGCAGCTTGGCGACAGGAGGACTCTACGAGCAGTACTTC. Translating it yields CASSLATGGLYEQYF.

The chain has TRBV30 and TRBJ2-5; no definite D call. The CDR3 is 12 residues long. The V gene lost 4 bases and the J gene lost 1 base, with 7 bases spanning the gap. Germline loops: CDR1 GTSNPN, CDR2 SVGIG (reference sequence). CDR3 in amino acids: CAWKSGQETQYF. The DNA for the CDR3 is TGTGCCTGGAAATCGGGCCAAGAGACCCAGTACTTC.

The chain joins TRBV7-2 to TRBJ1-5; unclear D gene. Germline V gene sequence: CDR1 SGHTA, CDR2 FQGNSA. The V and J ends lost 5 bases and 6 bases respectively, with 11 bases between them. This CDR3 spans 13 amino acids. The CDR3 region has the DNA TGTGCCAGCAGCCTCCGTCCCCTTCAGCCCCAGCATTTT. It codes for CASSLRPLQPQHF.

The rearrangement joins TRBV27 to TRBJ2-3, with TRBD1 matching 10 bases. V shed 2 bases and J 8 bases; nucleotides not matched to a gene: 7. This CDR3 is 15 amino acids long. CDR1 is MNHEY and CDR2 is SMNVEV in the germline V gene (reference sequence). DNA for the CDR3: TGTGCCAGCAGTTTAGGGACAGGGGAAGGAGGTACGCAGTATTTT. This encodes CASSLGTGEGGTQYF.

The CDR3 DNA follows: TGTGCCAGCAGCAGGGCTGGGGCCACAGGACAGACCCAGTACTTC. Its protein product is CASSRAGATGQTQYF. The rearrangement uses TRBV9 and TRBJ2-5, with D possibly TRBD1 on 5 matching bases. The CDR3 totals 15 residues. The V gene's germline CDR1 is SGDLS and CDR2 YYNGEE. V lost 4 bases and J 6 bases, leaving 19 bases between the germline ends.

The chain has TRBV7-2 and TRBJ2-7; TRBD2 matches at 9 bases. Germline CDR1 SGHTA, CDR2 FQGNSA. The CDR3 has 20 residues. With V trimmed by 0 bases and J by 4 bases, 19 bases remained unmatched. The CDR3 region is CASSLATRGSGRSAAYEQYF. The CDR3 DNA reads as TGTGCCAGCAGCTTAGCGACCCGGGGTAGCGGGAGATCGGCTGCATACGAGCAGTACTTC.

A word on this clone: Mismatch with germline at one junction end may stem from a read error. The chain combines TRBV5-1 with TRBJ2-7, with D possibly TRBD2 on 6 matching bases. The CDR3 extends over 14 amino acids. CDR1 SGHRS and CDR2 YFSETQ come from the germline V gene. Here the CDR3 DNA reads TGCGCCAGCAACTTGGGAGGAATCTCCTACGAGCAGTACTTC. Translating it yields CASNLGGISYEQYF. Using reference TRBV5-1 and TRBJ2-7 for the parts outside the CDR3, the full variable domain is KAGVTQTPRYLIKTRGQQVTLSCSPISGHRSVSWYQQTPGQGLQFLFEYFSETQRNKGNFPGRFSGRQFSNSRSEMNVSTLELGDSALYLCASNLGGISYEQYFGPGTRLTVT.

J is TRBJ2-1 and V is TRBV30; TRBD1 aligns across 9 bases. The CDR3 is 14 amino acids. The germline gives CDR1 GTSNPN, CDR2 SVGIG (reference sequence). V was pared by 5 bases and J by 5 bases, with 7 bases of the junction left unmatched. CDR3 sequence (DNA): TGTGCCTGGGAACAGGGGGCCTTGAACAATGAGCAGTTCTTC. It is translated as CAWEQGALNNEQFF.